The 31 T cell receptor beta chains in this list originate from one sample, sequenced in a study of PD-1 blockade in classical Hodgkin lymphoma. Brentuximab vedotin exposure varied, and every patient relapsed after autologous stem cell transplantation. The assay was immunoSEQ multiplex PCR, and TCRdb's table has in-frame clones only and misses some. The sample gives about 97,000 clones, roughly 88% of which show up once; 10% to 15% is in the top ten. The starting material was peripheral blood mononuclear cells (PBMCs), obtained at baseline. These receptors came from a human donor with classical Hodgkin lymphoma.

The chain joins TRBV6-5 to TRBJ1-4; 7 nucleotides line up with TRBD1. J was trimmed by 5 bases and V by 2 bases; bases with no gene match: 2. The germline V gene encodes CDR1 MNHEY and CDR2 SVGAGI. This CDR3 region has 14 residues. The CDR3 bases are TGTGCCAGCAGTTACGTGACAGGGAATGAAAAACTGTTTTTT. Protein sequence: CASSYVTGNEKLFF.

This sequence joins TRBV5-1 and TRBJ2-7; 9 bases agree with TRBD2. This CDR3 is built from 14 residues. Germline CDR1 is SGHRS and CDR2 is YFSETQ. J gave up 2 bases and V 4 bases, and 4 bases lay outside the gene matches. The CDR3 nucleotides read TGCGCCAGCAGCGGCCTAGCGGGGACCTACGAGCAGTACTTC. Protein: CASSGLAGTYEQYF. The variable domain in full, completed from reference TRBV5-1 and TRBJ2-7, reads KAGVTQTPRYLIKTRGQQVTLSCSPISGHRSVSWYQQTPGQGLQFLFEYFSETQRNKGNFPGRFSGRQFSNSRSEMNVSTLELGDSALYLCASSGLAGTYEQYFGPGTRLTVT.

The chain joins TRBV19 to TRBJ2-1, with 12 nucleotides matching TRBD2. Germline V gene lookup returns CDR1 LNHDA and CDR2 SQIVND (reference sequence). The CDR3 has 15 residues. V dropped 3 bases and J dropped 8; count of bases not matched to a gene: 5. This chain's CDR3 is CASSMTSGSLDEQFF. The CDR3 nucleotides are TGTGCCAGTAGTATGACTAGCGGGAGTCTGGATGAGCAGTTCTTC.

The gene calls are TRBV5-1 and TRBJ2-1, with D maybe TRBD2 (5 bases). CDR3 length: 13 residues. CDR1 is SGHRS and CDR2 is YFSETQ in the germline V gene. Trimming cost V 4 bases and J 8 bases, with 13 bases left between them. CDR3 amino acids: CASSKGPEDEQFF. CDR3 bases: TGCGCCAGCAGCAAAGGACCGGAGGATGAGCAGTTCTTC.

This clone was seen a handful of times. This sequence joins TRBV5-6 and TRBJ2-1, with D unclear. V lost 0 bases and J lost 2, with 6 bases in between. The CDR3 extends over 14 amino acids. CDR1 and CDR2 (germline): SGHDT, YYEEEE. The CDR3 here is CASSLGAPYNEQFF. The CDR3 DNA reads TGTGCCAGCAGCTTGGGGGCACCCTACAATGAGCAGTTCTTC.

The CDR3 here is CASSRPASGRGADTQYF. For the CDR3, the DNA is TGTGCCAGCAGCCGGCCTGCTAGCGGGAGAGGCGCAGATACGCAGTATTTT. The chain carries TRBV7-9 and TRBJ2-3; 10 positions agree with TRBD2. The CDR3 extends over 17 amino acids. V lost 5 bases to trimming and J lost 4 bases; unmatched junction nucleotides: 12. Germline-derived CDR1 and CDR2 are SEHNR and FQNEAQ (reference sequence).

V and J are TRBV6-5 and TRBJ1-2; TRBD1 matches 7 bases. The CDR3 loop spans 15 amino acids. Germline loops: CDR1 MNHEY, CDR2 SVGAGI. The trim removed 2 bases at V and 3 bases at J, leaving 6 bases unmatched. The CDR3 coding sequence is TGTGCCAGCAGTTACGGACCGGGACAGTACTATGGCTACACCTTC. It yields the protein CASSYGPGQYYGYTF.

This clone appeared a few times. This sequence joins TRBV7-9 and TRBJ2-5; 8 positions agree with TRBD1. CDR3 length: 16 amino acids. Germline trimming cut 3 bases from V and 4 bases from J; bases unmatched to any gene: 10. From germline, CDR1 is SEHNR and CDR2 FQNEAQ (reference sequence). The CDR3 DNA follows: TGTGCCAGCAGCTTCCCAGGGGGCCGAAGCCCAGAGACCCAGTACTTC. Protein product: CASSFPGGRSPETQYF.

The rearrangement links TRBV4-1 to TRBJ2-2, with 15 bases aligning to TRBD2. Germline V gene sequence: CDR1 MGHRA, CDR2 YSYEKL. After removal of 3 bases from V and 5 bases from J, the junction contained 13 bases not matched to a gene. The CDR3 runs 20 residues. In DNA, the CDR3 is TGCGCCAGCAGCCACCTCGGACTAGCGGGAGGGCCGGAGGGGACCGGGGAGCTGTTTTTT. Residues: CASSHLGLAGGPEGTGELFF.

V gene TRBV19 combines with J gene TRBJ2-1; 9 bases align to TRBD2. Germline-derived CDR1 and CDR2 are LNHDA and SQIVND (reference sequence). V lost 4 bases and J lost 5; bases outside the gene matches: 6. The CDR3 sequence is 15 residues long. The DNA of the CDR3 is TGTGCCAGTAGTAGAAGACTAGCGGATAACAATGAGCAGTTCTTC. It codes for CASSRRLADNNEQFF. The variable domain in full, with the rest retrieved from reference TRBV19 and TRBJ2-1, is DGGITQSPKYLFRKEGQNVTLSCEQNLNHDAMYWYRQDPGQGLRLIYYSQIVNDFQKGDIAEGYSVSREKKESFPLTVTSAQKNPTAFYLCASSRRLADNNEQFFGPGTRLTVL.

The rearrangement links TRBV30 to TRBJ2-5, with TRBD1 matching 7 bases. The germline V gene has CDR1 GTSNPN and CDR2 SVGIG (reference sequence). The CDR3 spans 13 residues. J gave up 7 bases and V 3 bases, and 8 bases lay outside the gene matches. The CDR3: CAWSTGAWGTQYF. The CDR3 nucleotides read TGTGCCTGGAGCACAGGGGCCTGGGGGACCCAGTACTTC.

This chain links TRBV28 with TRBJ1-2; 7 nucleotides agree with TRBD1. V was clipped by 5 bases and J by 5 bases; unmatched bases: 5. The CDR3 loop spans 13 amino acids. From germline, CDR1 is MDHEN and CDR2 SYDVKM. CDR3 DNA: TGTGCCAGCAGTGCTACAGGGGTTTATGGCTACACCTTC. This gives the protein CASSATGVYGYTF.

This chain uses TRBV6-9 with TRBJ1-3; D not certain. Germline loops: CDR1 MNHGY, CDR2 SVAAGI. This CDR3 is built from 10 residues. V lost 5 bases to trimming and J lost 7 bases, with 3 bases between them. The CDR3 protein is CASSTNTIYF. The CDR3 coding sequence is TGTGCCAGCAGTACTAACACCATATATTTT.

The CDR3 region is CASSLGYQGVVRGYTF. The CDR3 region has the DNA TGTGCCAGCAGTTTAGGCTATCAGGGGGTCGTACGTGGCTACACCTTC. The rearrangement uses TRBV28 and TRBJ1-2; TRBD1 matches 7 bases. Per germline, CDR1 MDHEN and CDR2 SYDVKM. This CDR3 is 16 amino acids long. Trimming cost V 2 bases and J 7 bases; bases outside gene matches: 13.

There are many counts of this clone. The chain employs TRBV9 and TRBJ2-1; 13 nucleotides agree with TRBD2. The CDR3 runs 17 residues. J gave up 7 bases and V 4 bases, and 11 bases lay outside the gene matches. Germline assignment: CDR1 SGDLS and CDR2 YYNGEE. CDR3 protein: CASSPRTSGSFGNEQFF. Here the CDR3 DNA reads TGTGCCAGCAGCCCCCGGACTAGCGGGAGTTTCGGGAATGAGCAGTTCTTC.

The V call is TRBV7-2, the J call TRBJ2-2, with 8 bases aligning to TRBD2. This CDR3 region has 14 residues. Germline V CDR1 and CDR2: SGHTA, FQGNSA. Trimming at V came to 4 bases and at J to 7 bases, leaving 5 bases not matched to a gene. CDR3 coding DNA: TGTGCCAGCAGCTCCGGACTAGCTTACGGGGAGCTGTTTTTT. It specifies CASSSGLAYGELFF.

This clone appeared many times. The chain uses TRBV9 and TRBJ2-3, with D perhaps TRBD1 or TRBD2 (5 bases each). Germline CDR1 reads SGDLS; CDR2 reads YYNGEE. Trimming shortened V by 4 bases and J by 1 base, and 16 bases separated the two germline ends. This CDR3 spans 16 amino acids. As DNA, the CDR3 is TGTGCCAGCAGCACGGGGCTGGCCCGCCGCACAGATACGCAGTATTTT. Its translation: CASSTGLARRTDTQYF.

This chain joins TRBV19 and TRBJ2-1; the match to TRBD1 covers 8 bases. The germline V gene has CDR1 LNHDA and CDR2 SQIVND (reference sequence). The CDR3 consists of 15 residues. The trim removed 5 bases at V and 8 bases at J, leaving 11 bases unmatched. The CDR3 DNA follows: TGTGCCAGTAGTCTTTCGGCAGGGGGCCTAGATGAGCAGTTCTTC. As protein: CASSLSAGGLDEQFF.

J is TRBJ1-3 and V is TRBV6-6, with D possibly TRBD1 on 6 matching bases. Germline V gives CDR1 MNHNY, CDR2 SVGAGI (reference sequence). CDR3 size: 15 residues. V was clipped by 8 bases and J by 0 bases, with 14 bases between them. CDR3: CASLGAGDSGNTIYF. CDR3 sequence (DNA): TGTGCCAGCCTAGGGGCAGGGGACTCTGGAAACACCATATATTTT.

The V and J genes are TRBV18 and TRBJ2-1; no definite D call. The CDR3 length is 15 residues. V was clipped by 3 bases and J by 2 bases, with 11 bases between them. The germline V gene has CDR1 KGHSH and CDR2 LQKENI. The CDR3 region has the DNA TGTGCCAGCTCACCGCAGCGCCAGCCCTACAATGAGCAGTTCTTC. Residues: CASSPQRQPYNEQFF.

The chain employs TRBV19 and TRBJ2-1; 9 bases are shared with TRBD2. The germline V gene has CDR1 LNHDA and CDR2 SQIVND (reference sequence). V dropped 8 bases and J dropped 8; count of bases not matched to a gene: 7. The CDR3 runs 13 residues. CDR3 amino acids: CASAPSGNDEQFF. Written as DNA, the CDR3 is TGTGCCAGTGCCCCTAGCGGGAACGATGAGCAGTTCTTC.

The CDR3 sequence: CASSLGTGGSYEQYF. CDR3 in DNA: TGTGCCAGCAGCTTAGGGACAGGGGGGTCCTACGAGCAGTACTTC. V gene TRBV7-8 combines with J gene TRBJ2-7, with 10 nucleotides matching TRBD1. Per germline, CDR1 SGHVS and CDR2 FQNEAQ. The CDR3 sequence is 15 residues long. Trimming cost V 1 base and J 1 base; bases outside gene matches: 1. Filled out from reference TRBV7-8 and TRBJ2-7, the complete variable domain reads GAGVSQSPRYKVAKRGQDVALRCDPISGHVSLFWYQQALGQGPEFLTYFQNEAQLDKSGLPSDRFFAERPEGSVSTLKIQRTQQEDSAVYLCASSLGTGGSYEQYFGPGTRLTVT.

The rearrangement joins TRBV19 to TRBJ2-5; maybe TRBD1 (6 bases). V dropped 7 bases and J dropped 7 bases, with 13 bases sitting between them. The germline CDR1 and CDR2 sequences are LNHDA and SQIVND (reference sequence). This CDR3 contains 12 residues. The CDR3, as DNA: TGTGCCAGTATGGACAGTTCCTGGACCCAGTACTTC. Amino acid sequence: CASMDSSWTQYF.

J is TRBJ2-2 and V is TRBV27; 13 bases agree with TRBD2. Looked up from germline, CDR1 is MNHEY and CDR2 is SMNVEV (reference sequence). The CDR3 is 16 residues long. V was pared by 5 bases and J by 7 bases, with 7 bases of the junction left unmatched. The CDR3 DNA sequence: TGTGCCAGCAGTCTCCGAGGACTAGCGGGAGACGGGGAGCTGTTTTTT. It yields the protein CASSLRGLAGDGELFF.

The CDR3 DNA is TGTGCCAGCAGCCTGAACAGGGCCAGGGGTGAGCAGTTCTTC. Its protein is CASSLNRARGEQFF. The chain combines TRBV7-3 with TRBJ2-1; TRBD1 might be the D (6 bases). The length of the CDR3 is 14 residues. With 5 bases removed from V and 9 bases from J, the gap between germline ends came to 17 bases. The germline gives CDR1 SGHTA, CDR2 FQGTGA.

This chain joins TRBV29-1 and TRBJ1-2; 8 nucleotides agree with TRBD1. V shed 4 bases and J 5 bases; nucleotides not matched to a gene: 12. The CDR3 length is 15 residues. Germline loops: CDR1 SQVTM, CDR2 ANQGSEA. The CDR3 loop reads CSVGTGQGLTYGYTF. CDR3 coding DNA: TGCAGCGTTGGCACAGGACAGGGATTGACGTATGGCTACACCTTC.

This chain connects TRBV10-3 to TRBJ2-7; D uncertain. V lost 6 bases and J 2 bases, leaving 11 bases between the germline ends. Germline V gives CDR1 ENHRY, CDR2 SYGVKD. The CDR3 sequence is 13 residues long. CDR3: CAISVPPAYEQYF. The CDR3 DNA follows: TGTGCCATCAGCGTCCCCCCGGCCTACGAGCAGTACTTC.

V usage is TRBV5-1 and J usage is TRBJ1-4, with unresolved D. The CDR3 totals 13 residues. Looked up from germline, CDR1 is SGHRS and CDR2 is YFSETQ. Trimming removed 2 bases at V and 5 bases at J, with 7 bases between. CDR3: CASSFTKNEKLFF. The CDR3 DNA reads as TGCGCCAGCAGCTTCACAAAAAATGAAAAACTGTTTTTT.

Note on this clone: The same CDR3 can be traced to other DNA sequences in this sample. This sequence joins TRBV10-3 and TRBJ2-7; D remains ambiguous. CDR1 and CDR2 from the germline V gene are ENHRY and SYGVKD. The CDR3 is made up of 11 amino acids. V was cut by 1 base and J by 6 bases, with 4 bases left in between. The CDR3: CAISEFSEQYF. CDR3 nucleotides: TGTGCCATCAGTGAGTTCAGCGAGCAGTACTTC.

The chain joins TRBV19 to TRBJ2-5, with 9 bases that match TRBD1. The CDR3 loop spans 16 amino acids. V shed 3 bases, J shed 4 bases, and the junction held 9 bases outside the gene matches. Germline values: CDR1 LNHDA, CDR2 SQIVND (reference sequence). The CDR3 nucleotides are TGTGCCAGTAGTATTGGGGCCGGGACAGGGACAGAGACCCAGTACTTC. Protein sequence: CASSIGAGTGTETQYF.

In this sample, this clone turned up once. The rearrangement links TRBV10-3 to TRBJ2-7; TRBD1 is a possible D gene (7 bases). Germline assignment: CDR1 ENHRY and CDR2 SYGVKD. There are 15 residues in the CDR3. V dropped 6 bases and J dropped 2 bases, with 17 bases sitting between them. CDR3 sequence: CAIREGTDETYEQYF. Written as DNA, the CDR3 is TGTGCCATCAGGGAGGGGACAGACGAAACCTACGAGCAGTACTTC.